Listed below are T cell receptor beta chains from one sample, sequenced in a study of OX40 agonist ivuxolimab in advanced cancers. Method: immunoSEQ multiplex PCR; TCRdb's copy keeps in-frame clones and lacks some. The table shows roughly 40,000 clones, with 80% to 90% occurring only once. The material was CD4+ or CD8+ T cells sorted from blood, obtained in a trial of the OX40 agonist ivuxolimab. The receptors were gathered from an adult with an advanced solid tumor such as melanoma, head and neck, liver or kidney cancer. Each CDR3 is given with its conserved first and last residue. Each record gives: D gene, J gene, V gene, clone size, CDR3 DNA, CDR3 protein. The D gene is left open where the match is weak. Clone size is not always given. Where it is, it says once, few, many or a class for expanded clones.

D gene: NA; J gene: TRBJ2-2; V gene: TRBV4-1; clone size: NA; CDR3 DNA: TGCGCCAGCAGCCAGGCCCCGGGACAGAACACCGGGGAGCTGTTTTTT; CDR3 protein: CASSQAPGQNTGELFF
D gene: TRBD1; J gene: TRBJ1-1; V gene: TRBV30; clone size: NA; CDR3 DNA: TGTGCCTGTGGACAGGAACACCACACGGAAGCTTTCTTT; CDR3 protein: CACGQEHHTEAFF
D gene: NA; J gene: TRBJ1-1; V gene: TRBV28; clone size: NA; CDR3 DNA: TGTGCCAGCAGTTTGCGGGGGAGAGGGGCTGAAGCTTTCTTT; CDR3 protein: CASSLRGRGAEAFF
D gene: TRBD1; J gene: TRBJ1-1; V gene: TRBV7-6; clone size: NA; CDR3 DNA: TGTGCCAGCAGCCTCGGACAGGGGCTGAACACTGAAGCTTTCTTT; CDR3 protein: CASSLGQGLNTEAFF
D gene: NA; J gene: TRBJ1-1; V gene: TRBV7-7; clone size: NA; CDR3 DNA: TGTGCTAGCAGCTTAGTTCGATCGCCCGGCGGGGTAATAACTGAAGCTTTCTTT; CDR3 protein: CASSLVRSPGGVITEAFF
D gene: NA; J gene: TRBJ1-1; V gene: TRBV13; clone size: NA; CDR3 DNA: TGTGCCAGCAGCTCACGTGGATGGGAAGGGGACACTGAAGCTTTCTTT; CDR3 protein: CASSSRGWEGDTEAFF
D gene: NA; J gene: TRBJ1-1; V gene: TRBV6-5; clone size: NA; CDR3 DNA: TGTGCCAGCAGTTTCGGGACCGTGGATGAAGCTTTCTTT; CDR3 protein: CASSFGTVDEAFF
D gene: NA; J gene: TRBJ2-1; V gene: TRBV28; clone size: NA; CDR3 DNA: TGTGCCAGCTGGAGCCGGACCGCAGGGGATCGTGAGCAGTTCTTC; CDR3 protein: CASWSRTAGDREQFF
D gene: NA; J gene: TRBJ1-5; V gene: TRBV28; clone size: few; CDR3 DNA: TGTGCCAGCAGTCGGGGGAATCAGCCCCAGCATTTT; CDR3 protein: CASSRGNQPQHF
D gene: TRBD1; J gene: TRBJ1-5; V gene: TRBV2; clone size: NA; CDR3 DNA: TGTGCCAGCAGTGGAGACAGGGGACTCGAGTTTGATCAGCCCCAGCATTTT; CDR3 protein: CASSGDRGLEFDQPQHF
D gene: NA; J gene: TRBJ2-7; V gene: TRBV5-6; clone size: NA; CDR3 DNA: TGTGCCAGCAGCTTGGGTATGGGCGAGCAGTACTTC; CDR3 protein: CASSLGMGEQYF
D gene: NA; J gene: TRBJ1-2; V gene: TRBV7-8; clone size: NA; CDR3 DNA: TGTGCCAGCAGCCCGTCGGGGGGCGCGGTGAGGGTCTTC; CDR3 protein: CASSPSGGAVRVF
D gene: NA; J gene: TRBJ1-5; V gene: TRBV7-2; clone size: once; CDR3 DNA: TGTGCCAGCAGCTTAAAGCCAAATGGTCAGCCCCAGCATTTT; CDR3 protein: CASSLKPNGQPQHF
D gene: NA; J gene: TRBJ2-2; V gene: TRBV27; clone size: few; CDR3 DNA: TGTGCCAGCAGGAGATTCACCGGGGAGCTGTTTTTT; CDR3 protein: CASRRFTGELFF
D gene: NA; J gene: TRBJ1-2; V gene: TRBV7-6; clone size: NA; CDR3 DNA: TGTGCCAGCAGCCACCAGGAGGGGGGCGGATGGGGTGGCTACACCTTC; CDR3 protein: CASSHQEGGGWGGYTF
D gene: TRBD1; J gene: TRBJ1-2; V gene: TRBV4-1; clone size: NA; CDR3 DNA: TGCGCCAGCAGGGGACAGGGGGCAAGCTATGGCTACACCTTC; CDR3 protein: CASRGQGASYGYTF
D gene: NA; J gene: TRBJ2-7; V gene: TRBV28; clone size: NA; CDR3 DNA: TGTGCCAGCAGTTTGGTTTACGAGCAGTACTTC; CDR3 protein: CASSLVYEQYF
D gene: NA; J gene: TRBJ1-6; V gene: TRBV7-9; clone size: NA; CDR3 DNA: TGTGCCAGCAGCTTGGGGAAGGAGGTTTCACCCCTCCACTTT; CDR3 protein: CASSLGKEVSPLHF
D gene: TRBD2; J gene: TRBJ2-3; V gene: TRBV7-2; clone size: NA; CDR3 DNA: TGTGCCAGCAGCCGTACTAGCGGGGGGCCATCGTTGAACACAGATACGCAGTATTTT; CDR3 protein: CASSRTSGGPSLNTDTQYF
D gene: NA; J gene: TRBJ2-7; V gene: TRBV27; clone size: NA; CDR3 DNA: TGTGCCAGCAGTTTGGTCCGTAGCTCCTACGAGCAGTACTTC; CDR3 protein: CASSLVRSSYEQYF
D gene: NA; J gene: TRBJ2-1; V gene: TRBV5-8; clone size: NA; CDR3 DNA: TGTGCCAGCCGCGGCAGGAGCTCCTACAATGAGCAGTTCTTC; CDR3 protein: CASRGRSSYNEQFF
D gene: TRBD2; J gene: TRBJ2-7; V gene: TRBV11-2; clone size: NA; CDR3 DNA: TGTGCCAGCAGCCTCAGCGGGACCTCCTACGAGCAGTACTTC; CDR3 protein: CASSLSGTSYEQYF
D gene: NA; J gene: TRBJ2-5; V gene: TRBV19; clone size: NA; CDR3 DNA: TGTGCCAGTCGAGGGGGACGCGTGCAAGAGACCCAGTACTTC; CDR3 protein: CASRGGRVQETQYF